These T cell receptor beta chains were read from a single sample in a study of T cell changes during pregnancy in multiple sclerosis. TCRdb keeps only in-frame clones here, not all; method: immunoSEQ multiplex PCR. Of around 62,000 clones listed, 93% were seen once; the top ten hold approximately 3.8%. The sample was CD8+ T cells from peripheral blood mononuclear cells, taken in the second trimester of pregnancy. The receptors here all came from a female donor with multiple sclerosis, enrolled in a pregnancy study. The CDR3 runs from the conserved cysteine through the conserved F or W. D genes are given only for firm matches. Not all rows give a size; the values are once, few, many and, for expanded clones, a class.

D gene,clone size,J gene,V gene,CDR3 DNA,CDR3 protein
-,few,TRBJ1-1,TRBV29-1,TGCAGCGTTGCCGGAGGAGAGTGGGAGTGGGACACTGAAGCTTTCTTT,CSVAGGEWEWDTEAFF
-,-,TRBJ2-5,TRBV5-4,TGTGCCAGCAGCTTCAGGGAAGGGGGTCAGGGCCAGTACTTC,CASSFREGGQGQYF
-,-,TRBJ1-1,TRBV5-1,TGCGCCAGCAGCCGCCCCGACAACGCTGAAGCTTTCTTT,CASSRPDNAEAFF
TRBD1,once,TRBJ1-6,TRBV6-5,TGTGCCAGCAGATCAATCACAGGGGTAAATTCACCCCTCCACTTT,CASRSITGVNSPLHF
-,-,TRBJ1-1,TRBV4-1,TGCGCCAGCAGCCTCGCGGGTGGCACTGAAGCTTTCTTT,CASSLAGGTEAFF
TRBD1,-,TRBJ2-5,TRBV11-1,TGTGCCAGCAGCTCGGGACAGGGGGTAGAGACCCAGTACTTC,CASSSGQGVETQYF
-,-,TRBJ1-1,TRBV29-1,TGCAGCGTAAGGGGGAACACTGAAGCTTTCTTT,CSVRGNTEAFF
TRBD1,-,TRBJ2-7,TRBV29-1,TGCAGCGTTCGTGGCGAACTTACTACGACAGGGGCTACCTACGAGCAGTACTTC,CSVRGELTTTGATYEQYF
-,-,TRBJ2-3,TRBV5-4,TGTGCCAGCAGCGGCCCCAGCGGCCACCACACAGATACGCAGTATTTT,CASSGPSGHHTDTQYF
-,-,TRBJ2-3,TRBV7-8,TGTGCCAGCAGCTTAGCGGGACTTGAGGATACGCAGTATTTT,CASSLAGLEDTQYF
TRBD1,-,TRBJ2-6,TRBV18,TGTGCCAGCTCAATACAGGGGGCTTTAACCTCTGGGGCCAACGTCCTGACTTTC,CASSIQGALTSGANVLTF
-,-,TRBJ2-2,TRBV6-5,TGTGCCAGCAGACTCGGACAGCCGAGATCCGGGGAGCTGTTTTTT,CASRLGQPRSGELFF
TRBD2,-,TRBJ2-7,TRBV7-3,TGTGCCAGCAGCCCCGGGACTAGCTTCCACGAGCAGTACTTC,CASSPGTSFHEQYF
TRBD2,-,TRBJ2-1,TRBV6-4,TGTGCCAGCAGTCCGACTAGCGGGGGCTACAATGAGCAGTTCTTC,CASSPTSGGYNEQFF
-,-,TRBJ1-4,TRBV9,TGTGCCAGCAGCCCGAACCAGGGAAATGAAAAACTGTTTTTT,CASSPNQGNEKLFF
-,-,TRBJ2-1,TRBV9,TGTGCCAGCAGTTACTCTAGTAATGAGCAGTTCTTC,CASSYSSNEQFF
-,-,TRBJ1-1,TRBV2,TGTGCCAGCATCGGGGAGGGGACTGAAGCTTTCTTT,CASIGEGTEAFF
TRBD2,-,TRBJ2-1,TRBV27,TGTGCCAGCAGTTCTCTAGCGGGAGGTTTGAATGAGCAGTTCTTC,CASSSLAGGLNEQFF
-,-,TRBJ2-7,TRBV4-1,TGCGCCAGCAGCCAAGAGGAGGGGCTTGCCCCCTACGAGCAGTACTTC,CASSQEEGLAPYEQYF
-,-,TRBJ2-1,TRBV7-9,TGTGCCAGCAGCTCTCACTTAGCGGTTTTGGGCTACAATGAGCAGTTCTTC,CASSSHLAVLGYNEQFF
TRBD1,-,TRBJ2-1,TRBV7-6,TGTGCCAGCAGCCGCGACAGGGTCTCCTACAATGAGCAGTTCTTC,CASSRDRVSYNEQFF
TRBD2,once,TRBJ2-1,TRBV7-3,TGTGCCAGCAGCTTTTCGGCGGGAGAAATGAATGAGCAGTTCTTC,CASSFSAGEMNEQFF
TRBD2,-,TRBJ2-3,TRBV28,TGTGCCACCGAAGGGACTAGCGGGAACACAGATACGCAGTATTTT,CATEGTSGNTDTQYF
-,-,TRBJ2-7,TRBV2,TGTGCCAGGGGGGGATCCTACTACGAGCAGTACTTC,CARGGSYYEQYF
-,-,TRBJ2-7,TRBV7-9,TGTGCCAGCAGCTTAGATGTCACACCCTACGAGCAGTACTTC,CASSLDVTPYEQYF
-,-,TRBJ2-7,TRBV15,TGTGCCACCAGCAGGCCCCCTGGTGCGGGGTCCTACGAGCAGTACTTC,CATSRPPGAGSYEQYF
-,once,TRBJ2-3,TRBV2,TGTGCCAGCAGTGAATTCAACCAGCGGGGCACAGATACGCAGTATTTT,CASSEFNQRGTDTQYF
-,-,TRBJ2-1,TRBV2,TGTGCCAGCAGGTGGGCAGGGGTCAATGAGCAGTTCTTC,CASRWAGVNEQFF
-,-,TRBJ1-2,TRBV6-1,TGTGCCAGCAGTGAATGGGGGGACGTCTATGGCTACACCTTC,CASSEWGDVYGYTF
-,-,TRBJ2-3,TRBV9,TGTGCCAGCAGCGGTCACACAGATACGCAGTATTTT,CASSGHTDTQYF
-,once,TRBJ1-5,TRBV2,TGTGCCAGCAGTGAAAACAGGGTAGGTCAGCCCCAGCATTTT,CASSENRVGQPQHF
-,-,TRBJ2-2,TRBV11-2,TGTGCCAGCCCGGGACAAAACACCGGGGAGCTGTTTTTT,CASPGQNTGELFF
TRBD2,once,TRBJ2-4,TRBV27,TGTGCCAGCAGTCGAGCGGGGGGGGCCAAAAACATTCAGTACTTC,CASSRAGGAKNIQYF
-,-,TRBJ2-7,TRBV30,TGTGCCTGGAGTGTACAAGGAGTCGAGCAGTACTTC,CAWSVQGVEQYF
TRBD2,once,TRBJ2-1,TRBV18,TGTGCCAGCTCACCTGAGCGGGAGGGGGGCAATGAGCAGTTCTTC,CASSPEREGGNEQFF
TRBD2,few,TRBJ2-2,TRBV7-7,TGTGCCAGCAGCCACGGACTAGCGGGGGATGCGAACACCGGGGAGCTGTTTTTT,CASSHGLAGDANTGELFF
-,-,TRBJ1-6,TRBV7-2,TGTGCCAGCAGCTTGGGGGGAGAGTCCCTCCACTTT,CASSLGGESLHF
-,once,TRBJ1-1,TRBV11-2,TGTGCCAGCAGCTACATGAACACTGAAGCTTTCTTT,CASSYMNTEAFF
TRBD1,-,TRBJ1-1,TRBV27,TGTGCCAGCAGTTTATGGACAGGGAGCTCTGAAGCTTTCTTT,CASSLWTGSSEAFF
-,-,TRBJ1-1,TRBV6-6,TGTGCCAGCAGTTACGAAGACAGGATCGGGAACACTGAAGCTTTCTTT,CASSYEDRIGNTEAFF
-,-,TRBJ2-7,TRBV27,TGTGCCAGCAGTTTTGCCTACGGCTACGAGCAGTACTTC,CASSFAYGYEQYF
-,-,TRBJ1-6,TRBV7-9,TGTGCCAGCAGACCCACAGGGAGCTCACCCCTCCACTTT,CASRPTGSSPLHF
TRBD1,-,TRBJ1-1,TRBV7-9,TGTGCCAGCAGCTCGCGGACAGGGGGCCCCACTGAAGCTTTCTTT,CASSSRTGGPTEAFF
-,once,TRBJ2-1,TRBV7-2,TGTGCCAGCAGCTTAGAGCACAATGAGCAGTTCTTC,CASSLEHNEQFF
TRBD2,-,TRBJ2-1,TRBV28,TGTGCCATACAGCTAGCGGGAGGCTCCTACAATGAGCAGTTCTTC,CAIQLAGGSYNEQFF
-,-,TRBJ1-5,TRBV27,TGTGCCAGCAGTTTATATGCGGATCAGCCCCAGCATTTT,CASSLYADQPQHF